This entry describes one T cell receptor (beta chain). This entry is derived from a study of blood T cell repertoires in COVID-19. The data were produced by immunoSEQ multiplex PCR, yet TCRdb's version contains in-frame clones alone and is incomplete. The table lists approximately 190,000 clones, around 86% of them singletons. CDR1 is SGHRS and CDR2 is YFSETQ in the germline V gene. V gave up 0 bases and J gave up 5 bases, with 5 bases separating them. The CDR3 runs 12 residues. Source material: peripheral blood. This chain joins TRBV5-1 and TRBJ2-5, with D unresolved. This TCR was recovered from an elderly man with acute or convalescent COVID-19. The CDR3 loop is CASSLAEETQYF. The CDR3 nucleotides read TGCGCCAGCAGCTTGGCCGAGGAGACCCAGTACTTC.